One sample yielded the 30 T cell receptor beta chains listed below, sequenced in a study of tumor-infiltrating T cells and Merkel cell polyomavirus. Looking at the study overall: The T cells studied were CD8+ and recognized the Merkel cell polyomavirus KLL epitope.

The repertoire was sequenced with immunoSEQ multiplex PCR; TCRdb's copy has only in-frame clones and lacks some. This repertoire shows some 25,000 clones, 70% to 90% found once; its top ten account for around 2.5%. All patients' tumors stained robustly positive for Merkel cell polyomavirus Large T antigen by immunohistochemistry. The sequencing input was lymph node tissue. These receptors all come from a man aged 50-59 years with Merkel cell carcinoma.

The chain has TRBV18 and TRBJ2-3; 11 bases line up with TRBD2. The CDR3 consists of 18 residues. Germline-derived CDR1 and CDR2 are KGHSH and LQKENI. V lost 6 bases and J lost 1; bases outside the gene matches: 12. The CDR3 bases are TGTGCCAGCTCCCCGAGACTAGCGGGATCGGTGGGCACAGATACGCAGTATTTT. Translating gives CASSPRLAGSVGTDTQYF. The variable domain in full, with the rest retrieved from reference TRBV18 and TRBJ2-3, is NAGVMQNPRHLVRRRGQEARLRCSPMKGHSHVYWYRQLPEEGLKFMVYLQKENIIDESGMPKERFSAEFPKEGPSILRIQQVVRGDSAAYFCASSPRLAGSVGTDTQYFGPGTRLTVL.

This clone was seen only once. Other DNA sequences within the sample encode an identical CDR3. V gene TRBV6-5 combines with J gene TRBJ1-5; tentatively, D is TRBD1 (6 bases). The germline V gene has CDR1 MNHEY and CDR2 SVGAGI. V lost 6 bases to trimming and J lost 2 bases, with 11 bases between them. The CDR3 extends over 14 amino acids. The CDR3 DNA sequence: TGTGCCAGCAGGCGCACAGGGCGCAATCAGCCCCAGCATTTT. Its protein is CASRRTGRNQPQHF.

J is TRBJ2-3 and V is TRBV30; tentative D call: TRBD2 (6 bases). Trimming pared 7 bases from V and 2 bases from J, leaving 19 bases between. This CDR3 has 15 residues. CDR1 and CDR2 (germline): GTSNPN, SVGIG (reference sequence). CDR3 DNA: TGTGCCTTGACCGGGACTCCTTCATTCACAGATACGCAGTATTTT. It translates to CALTGTPSFTDTQYF.

The chain carries TRBV25-1 and TRBJ2-1, with 7 bases fitting TRBD1. V lost 6 bases, J lost 2 bases, and 4 bases stayed unmatched. Looked up from germline, CDR1 is MGHDK and CDR2 is SYGVNS. The CDR3 runs 14 residues. CDR3 nucleotide sequence: TGTGCCAGCAGACGACAGGGAACCTACAATGAGCAGTTCTTC. Translated: CASRRQGTYNEQFF.

The genes are TRBV30 and TRBJ1-1, with D tentatively TRBD1 (5 bases). There are 14 residues in the CDR3. Germline CDR1 reads GTSNPN; CDR2 reads SVGIG (reference sequence). V was cut by 0 bases and J by 10 bases, with 18 bases left in between. The CDR3 sequence: CAWSVHRIGSGAFF. The DNA of the CDR3 is TGTGCCTGGAGTGTACACAGGATCGGGTCGGGAGCTTTCTTT.

The chain couples TRBV5-1 to TRBJ1-3; D gene uncertain. CDR3 length: 14 amino acids. Trimming shortened V by 0 bases and J by 3 bases, and 7 bases separated the two germline ends. CDR1 and CDR2 from the germline V gene are SGHRS and YFSETQ. The CDR3 here is CASSLGGYGNTIYF. CDR3 DNA: TGCGCCAGCAGCTTGGGCGGGTATGGAAACACCATATATTTT.

The chain uses TRBV19 and TRBJ2-1, with 7 bases matching TRBD1. This CDR3 spans 15 amino acids. The germline V gene has CDR1 LNHDA and CDR2 SQIVND (reference sequence). J lost 9 bases, V lost 7 bases, and 15 bases had no gene match. The CDR3 spells CASTLLYRGGTEQFF. The DNA of the CDR3 is TGTGCCAGTACACTGTTATACAGGGGTGGTACTGAGCAGTTCTTC.

On this clone: Germline and junction disagree at one end, which may indicate a read error. The V and J genes are TRBV7-8 and TRBJ2-7; 9 positions agree with TRBD2. Germline-derived CDR1 and CDR2 are SGHVS and FQNEAQ. The CDR3 loop spans 15 amino acids. The CDR3 DNA follows: TGTGCCAGCAGCTTAGAGAGGATAGGTAGCGGGAGTAAAGGCTTC. It codes for CASSLERIGSGSKGF.

The chain's CDR3 is CASSEWRDYRNEQFF. CDR3 bases: TGTGCCAGCAGTGAATGGAGGGACTACCGTAATGAGCAGTTCTTC. This chain joins TRBV6-1 and TRBJ2-1, with 7 bases matching TRBD2. Per the germline V gene, CDR1 is MNHNS and CDR2 is SASEGT. J lost 7 bases, V lost 2 bases, and 8 bases had no gene match. The CDR3 loop spans 15 amino acids.

The rearrangement links TRBV30 to TRBJ2-3; no definite D call. Trimming removed 2 bases from V and 3 bases from J, with 9 bases in between. Per the germline V gene, CDR1 is GTSNPN and CDR2 is SVGIG (reference sequence). The CDR3 spans 13 residues. The CDR3 here is CAWSQAQTDTQYF. In DNA, the CDR3 is TGTGCCTGGAGTCAGGCTCAAACAGATACGCAGTATTTT. Full variable domain (outside the CDR3, taken from reference TRBV30 and TRBJ2-3): SQTIHQWPATLVQPVGSPLSLECTVEGTSNPNLYWYRQAAGRGLQLLFYSVGIGQISSEVPQNLSASRPQDRQFILSSKKLLLSDSGFYLCAWSQAQTDTQYFGPGTRLTVL.

This chain joins TRBV5-1 and TRBJ2-1; 9 positions agree with TRBD2. With 6 bases clipped from V and 0 bases from J, the junction kept 1 base outside the gene matches. The CDR3 covers 14 residues. The germline gives CDR1 SGHRS, CDR2 YFSETQ. This chain's CDR3 is CASNSGGSYNEQFF. Written as DNA, the CDR3 is TGCGCCAGCAATAGCGGGGGCTCCTACAATGAGCAGTTCTTC.

This CDR3 reads CASSLVAGDYDEQYF. Here the CDR3 DNA reads TGTGCCAGCAGCTTGGTAGCGGGAGATTATGACGAGCAGTACTTC. This chain uses TRBV7-9 with TRBJ2-7, with TRBD2 matching over 9 bases. Germline CDR1 reads SEHNR; CDR2 reads FQNEAQ (reference sequence). J gave up 5 bases and V 3 bases, and 8 bases lay outside the gene matches. The CDR3 contains 15 residues.

The rearrangement links TRBV2 to TRBJ2-1; 9 nucleotides match TRBD1. V dropped 7 bases and J dropped 9; count of bases not matched to a gene: 10. The CDR3 contains 14 residues. Looked up from germline, CDR1 is SNHLY and CDR2 is FYNNEI. CDR3 DNA: TGTGCCAGCACCAAACAGGGGGCGAGCGGTGAGCAGTTCTTC. This codes for CASTKQGASGEQFF.

The chain couples TRBV7-2 to TRBJ2-5, with D tentatively TRBD2 (6 bases). There are 15 residues in the CDR3. The V gene lost 4 bases and the J gene lost 4 bases, with 16 bases spanning the gap. Germline CDR1 is SGHTA and CDR2 is FQGNSA. CDR3 nucleotide sequence: TGTGCCAGCAGCTCCACCCTGACTAGTCCAGAGACCCAGTACTTC. Its protein is CASSSTLTSPETQYF.

This chain links TRBV28 with TRBJ1-2; D call uncertain. This CDR3 is 15 amino acids long. Germline-derived CDR1 and CDR2 are MDHEN and SYDVKM. Trimming shortened V by 6 bases and J by 3 bases, and 17 bases separated the two germline ends. CDR3: CASSRVVGFHYGYTF. CDR3 DNA sequence: TGTGCCAGCAGCCGCGTCGTCGGGTTCCACTATGGCTACACCTTC.

This clone was seen a handful of times. The rearrangement joins TRBV30 to TRBJ1-4, with a tentative D call TRBD1 (6 bases). V gave up 0 bases and J gave up 7 bases, with 12 bases separating them. CDR3 length: 14 residues. Germline V gives CDR1 GTSNPN, CDR2 SVGIG (reference sequence). CDR3 in DNA: TGTGCCTGGAGTGTCCCAGGGGTTACTGAAAAACTGTTTTTT. It is translated as CAWSVPGVTEKLFF. The complete variable domain, with remaining parts taken from reference TRBV30 and TRBJ1-4, reads SQTIHQWPATLVQPVGSPLSLECTVEGTSNPNLYWYRQAAGRGLQLLFYSVGIGQISSEVPQNLSASRPQDRQFILSSKKLLLSDSGFYLCAWSVPGVTEKLFFGSGTQLSVL.

The chain employs TRBV6-6 and TRBJ1-2; TRBD1 might be the D (6 bases). Between the trimmed V and J ends, which lost 1 base and 8 bases, there was a span of 11 bases. This CDR3 contains 13 residues. The germline gives CDR1 MNHNY, CDR2 SVGAGI (reference sequence). The CDR3 DNA sequence: TGTGCCAGCAGTTACTTTAACAGGGAGGGCTACACCTTC. Its protein product is CASSYFNREGYTF.

The V and J genes are TRBV6-6 and TRBJ1-5, with no clear D. Germline V gene data show CDR1 as MNHNY and CDR2 as SVGAGI (reference sequence). The CDR3 extends over 16 amino acids. Deletions cut 2 bases from V and 0 bases from J, with 11 bases between. Here the CDR3 reads CASSYLGFISNQPQHF. The CDR3 region has the DNA TGTGCCAGCAGTTACCTCGGGTTTATTAGCAATCAGCCCCAGCATTTT.

This rearrangement joins TRBV28 to TRBJ2-7; 8 bases match TRBD1. The CDR3 covers 13 residues. The V gene end was trimmed by 7 bases and the J gene end by 3 bases; junction bases not matched to a gene: 5. Germline values: CDR1 MDHEN, CDR2 SYDVKM. The chain's CDR3 is CASTLTGGYEQYF. The CDR3 nucleotides are TGTGCCAGCACTCTCACAGGGGGCTACGAGCAGTACTTC.

This chain connects TRBV7-8 to TRBJ1-5; D uncertain. The CDR3 length is 15 residues. Trimming pared 4 bases from V and 0 bases from J, leaving 10 bases between. From germline, CDR1 is SGHVS and CDR2 FQNEAQ. The DNA of the CDR3 is TGTGCCAGCAGCTCCGGGGAATATAGCAATCAGCCCCAGCATTTT. It is translated as CASSSGEYSNQPQHF.

The V gene is TRBV7-2, the J gene TRBJ2-7; 11 bases fit TRBD1. Losses at the gene ends were 2 bases for V and 3 bases for J; bases not matched to a gene: 3. The CDR3 runs to 15 residues. Germline V lookup: CDR1 SGHTA, CDR2 FQGNSA. The CDR3 sequence is CASSLTGQGGYEQYF. The CDR3 DNA reads as TGTGCCAGCAGCTTAACGGGACAGGGGGGCTACGAGCAGTACTTC.

V and J are TRBV7-8 and TRBJ1-4; D unclear. Trimming took 1 base from V and 4 from J, leaving 7 bases between them. The CDR3 extends over 14 amino acids. Germline V CDR1 and CDR2: SGHVS, FQNEAQ. The CDR3 spells CASSLGFSNEKLFF. CDR3 nucleotide sequence: TGTGCCAGCAGCTTAGGATTTAGTAATGAAAAACTGTTTTTT. Filled out from reference TRBV7-8 and TRBJ1-4, the complete variable domain reads GAGVSQSPRYKVAKRGQDVALRCDPISGHVSLFWYQQALGQGPEFLTYFQNEAQLDKSGLPSDRFFAERPEGSVSTLKIQRTQQEDSAVYLCASSLGFSNEKLFFGSGTQLSVL.

This clone was seen just once. J is TRBJ2-5 and V is TRBV9; D is ambiguous. CDR3 length: 16 amino acids. Germline V gene lookup returns CDR1 SGDLS and CDR2 YYNGEE. Deletions cut 3 bases from V and 2 bases from J, with 17 bases between. CDR3 region: CASSAPYSGFQETQYF. Written as DNA, the CDR3 is TGTGCCAGCAGCGCTCCCTACTCCGGTTTTCAAGAGACCCAGTACTTC.

The J gene is TRBJ2-7, the V gene TRBV5-1, with 11 bases identical to TRBD2. Germline values: CDR1 SGHRS, CDR2 YFSETQ. V shed 4 bases, J shed 0 bases, and the junction held 6 bases outside the gene matches. This CDR3 has 16 residues. The chain's CDR3 is CASSRGLAALSYEQYF. The CDR3 coding sequence is TGCGCCAGCAGCCGGGGACTAGCGGCCCTCTCCTACGAGCAGTACTTC.

The chain joins TRBV27 to TRBJ2-7; D may be TRBD1 (5 bases). The germline V gene has CDR1 MNHEY and CDR2 SMNVEV (reference sequence). The CDR3 runs 18 residues. Deletions cut 0 bases from V and 2 bases from J, with 20 bases between. CDR3 coding DNA: TGTGCCAGCAGTTTATCGATTAAGTGGGGCCAAAACCCCTACGAGCAGTACTTC. It translates to CASSLSIKWGQNPYEQYF.

V is TRBV7-9 and J is TRBJ1-2, with a weak D call TRBD1 (5 bases). Germline V lookup: CDR1 SEHNR, CDR2 FQNEAQ (reference sequence). CDR3 length: 13 residues. Trimming shortened V by 5 bases and J by 4 bases, and 11 bases separated the two germline ends. The CDR3 protein is CASSQGGGYGYTF. CDR3 nucleotides: TGTGCCAGCAGCCAGGGCGGGGGCTATGGCTACACCTTC.

This sequence joins TRBV30 and TRBJ2-2; 7 bases map to TRBD1. Germline V gene data show CDR1 as GTSNPN and CDR2 as SVGIG (reference sequence). This CDR3 is built from 13 residues. The V gene end was trimmed by 0 bases and the J gene end by 8 bases; junction bases not matched to a gene: 3. The CDR3 nucleotides are TGTGCCTGGAGTGTACAGGGGTCTGGGGAGCTGTTTTTT. This translates into CAWSVQGSGELFF.

The CDR3 spells CASSPPGSLTQYF. CDR3 in DNA: TGTGCCAGCAGCCCCCCCGGGTCGTTGACCCAGTACTTC. The rearrangement links TRBV11-2 to TRBJ2-5; D is ambiguous. The CDR3 sequence is 13 residues long. Trimming left V 5 bases short and J 7 bases short, with 14 bases between. Germline CDR1 and CDR2: SGHAT and FQNNGV.

The V gene is TRBV19, the J gene TRBJ2-3; possible D gene TRBD2, 5 bases. The V end lost 4 bases, the J end lost 6 bases, and 5 bases lay between the germline ends. Germline lookup yields CDR1 LNHDA and CDR2 SQIVND (reference sequence). There are 11 residues in the CDR3. CDR3 residues: CASSTGDTQYF. Written as DNA, the CDR3 is TGTGCCAGTAGTACGGGGGATACGCAGTATTTT.

There are a few counts of this clone. This chain connects TRBV11-2 to TRBJ2-7; TRBD1 matches 9 bases. Germline loops: CDR1 SGHAT, CDR2 FQNNGV. This CDR3 comprises 15 residues. The junction had 3 bases not matched to a gene; V was cut back by 1 base and J by 2 bases. This chain's CDR3 is CASSLVRTGAYEQYF. In DNA form, the CDR3 reads TGTGCCAGCAGCTTAGTACGGACAGGGGCCTACGAGCAGTACTTC.